The entry below gives a single TCR beta chain sequence along with its context. This record comes from a study of cytomegalovirus exposure and HLA in healthy donors. With 4 bases clipped from V and 4 bases from J, the junction kept 8 bases outside the gene matches. There are 16 residues in the CDR3. From germline, CDR1 is LNHDA and CDR2 SQIVND (reference sequence). The PCR was carried out with 60 Vbeta primers and 13 Jbeta primers. Here immunoSEQ multiplex PCR was the method, and the copy in TCRdb shows in-frame clones only, minus some. The data show some 140,000 clones, about 77% seen once. The sample taken for sequencing was PBMCs. This receptor was obtained from a woman aged 40 to 50 in good health and CMV-seronegative. The chain joins TRBV19 to TRBJ1-2; the match to TRBD1 covers 11 bases. The CDR3 bases are TGTGCCAGTAGTACGACGGACAGGGGGCTTCTCTATGGCTACACCTTC. Its translation is CASSTTDRGLLYGYTF.